This TCR beta chain originates from a study of blood T cell repertoires in COVID-19. Trimming stripped 5 bases from V and 1 base from J, with 15 bases between. This CDR3 region has 15 residues. The germline gives CDR1 SGHRS, CDR2 YFSETQ. The authors' processing: How many nucleated cells were present was estimated from reference gene primer amplification. Clones were sequenced by immunoSEQ multiplex PCR, and TCRdb holds only the in-frame ones, with some missing. V and J calls and clone size are copied from that table; D and trimming were computed from the DNA. The sample holds 150,000 or so clones, 83% seen once.

The chain uses TRBV5-1 and TRBJ1-1, with D possibly matching TRBD1 (5 bases). The specimen was peripheral blood. The sequence came from a woman in her fifties or sixties with COVID-19, enrolled during active disease. The CDR3 spells CASRPHQGPNTEAFF. The DNA of the CDR3 is TGCGCCAGCAGACCTCATCAGGGTCCGAACACTGAAGCTTTCTTT.